Listed here are 16 T cell receptor beta chains from one sample, sequenced in a study of shared clonotypes between healthy human individuals. The method was immunoSEQ multiplex PCR; TCRdb's version includes in-frame clones alone and lacks a portion of them. The table lists about 1 million clones, under 80% of them singletons. Sample: memory CD4+ T cells sorted from blood. The sample's subset: CD45RA-negative fraction. These receptors all come from a man younger than 30 in good health.

This rearrangement joins TRBV10-1 to TRBJ2-3; no firm D call. V was clipped by 4 bases and J by 5 bases, with 4 bases between them. The CDR3 runs 11 residues. Germline V gives CDR1 WNHNN, CDR2 SYGVQD (reference sequence). CDR3 sequence (DNA): TGCGCCAGCAGTGTTGGAGATACGCAGTATTTT. It is translated as CASSVGDTQYF.

This chain uses TRBV5-1 with TRBJ2-3; D is unresolved. V lost 4 bases and J 5 bases, leaving 14 bases between the germline ends. CDR3 size: 14 residues. Germline CDR1 SGHRS, CDR2 YFSETQ. The CDR3 DNA is TGCGCCAGCAGCAAAAAGGGTTCTGGAGATACGCAGTATTTT. Its translation is CASSKKGSGDTQYF.

V gene TRBV7-9 combines with J gene TRBJ1-6; D uncertain. From germline, CDR1 is SEHNR and CDR2 FQNEAQ (reference sequence). This CDR3 region has 15 residues. Trimming pared 1 base from V and 7 bases from J, leaving 11 bases between. In nucleotides, the CDR3 is TGTGCCAGCAGCTTAGGGTTTCTGGAGAATTCACCCCTCCACTTT. It codes for CASSLGFLENSPLHF.

The V call is TRBV19, the J call TRBJ1-1, with a weak D call TRBD1 (6 bases). Trimming pared 5 bases from V and 2 bases from J, leaving 15 bases between. Germline V lookup: CDR1 LNHDA, CDR2 SQIVND (reference sequence). CDR3 length equals 15 residues. The CDR3 spells CASSSRPRGNTEAFF. DNA for the CDR3: TGTGCCAGTAGTTCGAGACCCAGGGGCAACACTGAAGCTTTCTTT.

This clone has at least ten counts. J is TRBJ2-3 and V is TRBV27; possibly TRBD2 for D (6 bases). Per germline, CDR1 MNHEY and CDR2 SMNVEV (reference sequence). Trimming left V 7 bases short and J 6 bases short, with 20 bases between. CDR3 size: 15 residues. CDR3 coding DNA: TGTGCCAGCACTAGGGGAGGTGGAGCTGGGGATACGCAGTATTTT. As protein: CASTRGGGAGDTQYF.

The chain uses TRBV9 and TRBJ2-5; D gene ambiguous. Trimming took 8 bases from V and 3 from J, leaving 14 bases between them. CDR1 is SGDLS, CDR2 YYNGEE, per germline. CDR3 length equals 13 residues. CDR3 residues: CAREKKTEETQYF. CDR3 nucleotide sequence: TGTGCCAGAGAGAAAAAGACTGAAGAGACCCAGTACTTC.

V gene TRBV6-1 combines with J gene TRBJ1-4, with 9 bases identical to TRBD1. V was pared by 6 bases and J by 8 bases, with 7 bases of the junction left unmatched. This CDR3 contains 14 residues. The V gene's germline CDR1 is MNHNS and CDR2 SASEGT. Here the CDR3 DNA reads TGTGCCAGCAGGCGGGACAGGGAGGCGGAAAAACTGTTTTTT. This encodes CASRRDREAEKLFF.

The sample holds a few counts of this clone. This rearrangement joins TRBV6-5 to TRBJ1-2, with 10 positions matching TRBD1. The V gene's germline CDR1 is MNHEY and CDR2 SVGAGI. Unmatched junction bases numbered 3, after V lost 4 bases and J lost 7 bases. The CDR3 has 13 amino acids. CDR3 loop: CASSSDRGFGYTF. The DNA of the CDR3 is TGTGCCAGCAGTTCGGACAGGGGGTTTGGCTACACCTTC.

This chain uses TRBV5-1 with TRBJ2-3, with unresolved D. Germline lookup yields CDR1 SGHRS and CDR2 YFSETQ. The CDR3 sequence is 16 residues long. V lost 4 bases, J lost 0 bases, and 15 bases lay in between. CDR3 region: CASSGNGVLSTDTQYF. CDR3 nucleotide sequence: TGCGCCAGCAGCGGTAACGGAGTCCTAAGCACAGATACGCAGTATTTT.

The chain recombines TRBV27 with TRBJ2-5; 13 bases agree with TRBD2. CDR1 MNHEY and CDR2 SMNVEV come from the germline V gene (reference sequence). Trimming at V came to 4 bases and at J to 5 bases, leaving 13 bases not matched to a gene. This CDR3 comprises 18 residues. As DNA, the CDR3 is TGTGCCAGCAGTTCCTCACTAGCGGGGGGGCGTGGATCGGAGACCCAGTACTTC. It translates to CASSSSLAGGRGSETQYF.

In the case of this clone: Distinct nucleotide sequences in the sample also encode this CDR3. The genes are TRBV5-1 and TRBJ2-5; D possibly corresponds to TRBD1 (5 bases). Trimming took 0 bases from V and 2 from J, leaving 8 bases between them. The CDR3 is made up of 14 amino acids. In germline, CDR1 is SGHRS, CDR2 YFSETQ. The CDR3 DNA is TGCGCCAGCAGCTTGGCGACAGCACAAGAGACCCAGTACTTC. This codes for CASSLATAQETQYF.

This sequence joins TRBV5-1 and TRBJ2-7; 11 bases agree with TRBD2. Germline CDR1 is SGHRS and CDR2 is YFSETQ. J was trimmed by 4 bases and V by 4 bases; bases with no gene match: 10. CDR3 length: 16 residues. In DNA, the CDR3 is TGCGCCAGCAGCCAGGTTTTAGCGGGAGGGCAATACGAGCAGTACTTC. Its translation: CASSQVLAGGQYEQYF. Combining the CDR3 with reference TRBV5-1 and TRBJ2-7 gives the whole variable domain KAGVTQTPRYLIKTRGQQVTLSCSPISGHRSVSWYQQTPGQGLQFLFEYFSETQRNKGNFPGRFSGRQFSNSRSEMNVSTLELGDSALYLCASSQVLAGGQYEQYFGPGTRLTVT.

The chain links TRBV7-8 to TRBJ2-3; 9 bases match TRBD2. Germline V gene data show CDR1 as SGHVS and CDR2 as FQNEAQ. The junction had 9 bases not matched to a gene; V was cut back by 4 bases and J by 4 bases. The CDR3 loop spans 16 amino acids. This CDR3 reads CASSSLSGRVPDTQYF. The CDR3 DNA reads TGTGCCAGCAGCTCCCTTAGCGGGAGAGTTCCAGATACGCAGTATTTT.

This clone has only one observation. This chain links TRBV6-6 with TRBJ2-7, with TRBD1 matching over 11 bases. The CDR3 is 14 amino acids. The J segment lost 7 bases and the V segment lost 2 bases, leaving 4 bases of the junction unmatched. Per the germline V gene, CDR1 is MNHNY and CDR2 is SVGAGI (reference sequence). Here the CDR3 reads CASSYGQGAKEQYF. The CDR3, as DNA: TGTGCCAGCAGTTACGGACAGGGGGCTAAAGAGCAGTACTTC.

V usage is TRBV4-3 and J usage is TRBJ2-3; D may be TRBD2 (5 bases). CDR1 and CDR2 from the germline V gene are LGHNA and YSLEER. This CDR3 is 17 amino acids long. V shed 1 base and J shed 2 bases, with 16 bases lying between them. CDR3 sequence reads: CASSQGGGRLSTDTQYF. Here the CDR3 DNA reads TGCGCCAGCAGCCAAGGAGGAGGTAGATTATCCACAGATACGCAGTATTTT.

Regarding this clone: A much larger clone sits a single nucleotide away, making a read error possible. The chain joins TRBV7-9 to TRBJ1-1; D uncertain. This CDR3 is 13 amino acids long. The V and J ends lost 5 bases and 0 bases respectively, with 7 bases between them. Germline-derived CDR1 and CDR2 are SEHNR and FQNEAQ (reference sequence). The chain's CDR3 is CASSAPMNTEAFF. The CDR3 DNA reads TGTGCCAGCAGCGCGCCGATGAACACTGAAGCTTTCTTT.